This TCR beta chain was identified in a study of OX40 agonist ivuxolimab in advanced cancers. Notes on the study in general: Some patients who did not respond also had low normalized T-cell clonal expansion. At 0.1 to 3.0 mg/kg, clonal expansion of CD4+ and CD8+ blood T cells had occurred by week 6.

Sequencing was performed with immunoSEQ multiplex PCR; in TCRdb, only in-frame clones are kept and a portion is missing. The repertoire includes more than 100,000 clones, 80% to 90% of them detected once, and around 0.55% sits in the top ten. The V end was cut by 7 bases, the J end by 3 bases, with 13 bases between. CDR3 size: 13 residues. Looked up from germline, CDR1 is GTSNPN and CDR2 is SVGIG (reference sequence). A word on this clone: No antigen is known for it.

The receptor comes from an adult with an advanced solid tumor such as melanoma, head and neck, liver or kidney cancer. The V and J genes are TRBV30 and TRBJ1-3; D might be TRBD1 (5 bases). The sample here was CD4+ or CD8+ T cells sorted from blood, taken in a trial of the OX40 agonist ivuxolimab. The CDR3 spells CALGHLDGNTIYF. CDR3 in DNA: TGTGCCTTAGGACACCTAGATGGAAACACCATATATTTT.